The TCR beta chain under discussion was sequenced for a study of T cell repertoires in cytomegalovirus infection. Turning to the study itself: From public TCR beta signatures came an indication of both CMV infection and matching HLA type.

In TCRdb, the reads were re-called with MiXCR into one record per CDR3 protein. The data show hundreds of thousands of distinct CDR3 sequences, 20% to 30% seen once. Of note for this clonotype: Antigen unknown.

Findings and caveats of the study: Individuals carrying CMV plus the relevant HLA were identified by cumulative frequency of public TCR beta families. CMV-specific HLA-C-restricted TCR beta clonotypes dominated the ex vivo response.

V gave up 1 base and J gave up 3 bases, with 10 bases separating them. Germline CDR1 reads MGHRA; CDR2 reads YSYEKL. CDR3 length: 14 residues. Sequenced input: CD8+ T cells from PBMCs. This sequence originates from a human donor in good health (CMV status not recorded). Some clones in this sample may be carry-over from other donors' samples. The chain has TRBV4-1 and TRBJ2-7, with a weak D call TRBD1 (5 bases). The CDR3 bases are TGCGCCAGCAGCCAAGGGCTGGGGCACTACGAGCAGTACGTC. Encoded protein: CASSQGLGHYEQYV.